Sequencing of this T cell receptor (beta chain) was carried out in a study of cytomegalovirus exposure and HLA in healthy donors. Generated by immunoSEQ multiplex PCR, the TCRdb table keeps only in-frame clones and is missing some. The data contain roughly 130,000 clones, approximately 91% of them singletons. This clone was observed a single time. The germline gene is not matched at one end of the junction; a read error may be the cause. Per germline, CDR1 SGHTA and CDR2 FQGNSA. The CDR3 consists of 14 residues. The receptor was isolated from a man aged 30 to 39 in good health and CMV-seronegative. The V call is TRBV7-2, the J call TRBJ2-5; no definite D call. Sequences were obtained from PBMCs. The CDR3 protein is CASSVAPTQETQYF. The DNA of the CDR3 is TGTGCCAGCAGCGTAGCACCTACCCAAGAGACCCAGTACTTC.